The next 25 T cell receptor beta chains were all read from a single sample in a study of quantifying T cell responses using KT2 cells. Turning to the study itself: Reverse transcription used primers in the TCR alpha and beta constant regions.

An oligo carrying a UMI was ligated to the cDNA 3' end. An equimolar mix of RC1.1 and RC1.2 primed the beta chain across TRBC1 and TRBC2. TCRdb re-called the UMI-ligation and nested PCR reads through MiXCR, storing one row per CDR3 protein. The table lists 40,000 to 60,000 distinct CDR3 sequences, 11% of them singletons. Sequencing was carried out using PBMCs spiked with cells of the T cell clone KT2. Receptors originate from a human donor.

The V gene is TRBV3-1, the J gene TRBJ1-2; D uncertain. Trimming took off 1 base at V and 1 base at J, with 10 bases between the two ends. The germline CDR1 and CDR2 sequences are LGHDT and YNNKEL (reference sequence). The CDR3 loop spans 15 amino acids. CDR3 region: CASSQGAFINYGYTF. In DNA form, the CDR3 reads TGTGCCAGCAGCCAAGGGGCATTTATTAACTATGGCTACACCTTC.

In this sample, this clonotype turned up a few times. The CDR3 region has the DNA TGTGCCAGCAGCTTAGGATATTGGGCTGGAAATGAGCAGTTCTTC. As protein: CASSLGYWAGNEQFF. The rearrangement uses TRBV7-6 and TRBJ2-1; no clear D gene. Germline CDR1 and CDR2: SGHVS and FNYEAQ. Trimming removed 1 base at V and 7 bases at J, with 14 bases between. The CDR3 extends over 15 amino acids.

This clonotype was observed at least ten times. V and J are TRBV2 and TRBJ2-7, with D perhaps TRBD1 (5 bases). V lost 3 bases, J lost 9 bases, and 18 bases lay in between. From germline, CDR1 is SNHLY and CDR2 FYNNEI. The CDR3 contains 14 residues. The CDR3 bases are TGTGCCAGCAGTGAGTGGACGGTGGGGCGCGGGCAGTACTTC. This codes for CASSEWTVGRGQYF.

This clonotype was found a few times. This chain connects TRBV20-1 to TRBJ2-7; a possible D gene is TRBD1 (6 bases). Deletions cut 1 base from V and 8 bases from J, with 21 bases between. The germline CDR1 and CDR2 sequences are DFQATT and SNEGSKA (reference sequence). CDR3 length: 15 residues. CDR3 in amino acids: CSARGSLGAASQQYF. CDR3 nucleotide sequence: TGCAGTGCTAGAGGTTCTTTGGGGGCCGCCTCCCAGCAGTACTTC.

The CDR3 DNA is TGTGCCAGCAATAGGGGCACGAGTAATCAGCCCCAGCATTTT. Translating it yields CASNRGTSNQPQHF. This chain uses TRBV27 with TRBJ1-5, with TRBD1 as a possible D gene (5 bases). Looked up from germline, CDR1 is MNHEY and CDR2 is SMNVEV (reference sequence). CDR3 length: 14 residues. The V and J ends lost 7 bases and 4 bases respectively, with 14 bases between them.

This clonotype was found many times. The rearrangement links TRBV12-5 to TRBJ2-4, with TRBD1 matching 9 bases. The germline V gene encodes CDR1 LGHNT and CDR2 FRNRAP. The ends lost 5 bases at V and 7 bases at J; junction bases unmatched: 6. There are 14 residues in the CDR3. Here the CDR3 DNA reads TGTGCTAGTGGTCTGGGGACAGGGATCAACATTCAGTACTTC. It translates to CASGLGTGINIQYF.

This rearrangement joins TRBV5-1 to TRBJ2-7; 8 bases are shared with TRBD1. V dropped 4 bases and J dropped 6; count of bases not matched to a gene: 6. Germline CDR1 and CDR2: SGHRS and YFSETQ. CDR3 length: 13 residues. The CDR3 DNA follows: TGCGCCAGCAGCAGGGGACAGGACTCCGAGCAGTACTTC. It yields the protein CASSRGQDSEQYF.

This sequence joins TRBV30 and TRBJ2-1; no reliable D call. V was shortened by 1 base and J by 12 bases, with 19 bases between the two germline ends. CDR3 length: 14 residues. Germline V lookup: CDR1 GTSNPN, CDR2 SVGIG (reference sequence). The CDR3 reads CAWSEGLEGSGQFF. CDR3 sequence (DNA): TGTGCCTGGAGTGAAGGGCTGGAAGGGTCGGGGCAGTTCTTC.

This clonotype was observed many times. This rearrangement joins TRBV7-6 to TRBJ2-7; TRBD2 matches at 9 bases. The V and J ends lost 5 bases and 3 bases, in that order; junction bases with no gene match: 8. The V gene's germline CDR1 is SGHVS and CDR2 FNYEAQ. CDR3 size: 15 residues. The CDR3 spells CASSTLSGRVYEQYF. CDR3 DNA sequence: TGTGCCAGCAGCACACTTAGCGGGAGAGTCTACGAGCAGTACTTC.

This clonotype was observed a few times. The CDR3 nucleotides are TGTGCCAGCAGTTACGCGACAGGGGGGAGCTATGGCTACACCTTC. This sequence encodes CASSYATGGSYGYTF. The chain joins TRBV6-2 or TRBV6-3 to TRBJ1-2, with 9 bases fitting TRBD1. With 2 bases clipped from V and 4 bases from J, the junction kept 5 bases outside the gene matches. The CDR3 covers 15 residues. Germline V gene sequence: CDR1 MNHEY, CDR2 SVGEGT.

At least ten counts were recorded for this clonotype. The V call is TRBV24-1, the J call TRBJ2-7; 11 bases align to TRBD2. Germline lookup yields CDR1 KGHDR and CDR2 SFDVKD. V lost 4 bases to trimming and J lost 3 bases; unmatched junction nucleotides: 7. The CDR3 consists of 16 residues. CDR3 DNA sequence: TGTGCCACCAGTGAGACTACTAGCGGGAGTCTCTACGAGCAGTACTTC. Amino acid sequence: CATSETTSGSLYEQYF.

This sequence joins TRBV6-6 and TRBJ2-1; TRBD2 matches 9 bases. The CDR3 length is 15 residues. Per the germline V gene, CDR1 is MNHNY and CDR2 is SVGAGI (reference sequence). J was trimmed by 0 bases and V by 8 bases; bases with no gene match: 5. CDR3 sequence reads: CASQRGASSYNEQFF. The CDR3 DNA sequence: TGTGCCAGCCAGCGGGGGGCTAGCTCCTACAATGAGCAGTTCTTC.

The table lists this clonotype with many counts. The chain combines TRBV12-3 or TRBV12-4 with TRBJ2-1, with 10 bases identical to TRBD2. There are 15 residues in the CDR3. After removal of 1 base from V and 10 bases from J, the junction contained 7 bases not matched to a gene. Written as DNA, the CDR3 is TGTGCCAGCAGTTTAGGGACTAGCGGTATGGTCGAGCAGTTCTTC. It encodes CASSLGTSGMVEQFF.

This chain uses TRBV20-1 with TRBJ2-7; D is possibly TRBD1 (6 bases). Trimming stripped 6 bases from V and 2 bases from J, with 11 bases between. The CDR3 covers 12 residues. Germline V gene lookup returns CDR1 DFQATT and CDR2 SNEGSKA (reference sequence). The CDR3 sequence: CSAQGTPYEQYF. The CDR3 DNA sequence: TGCAGTGCCCAGGGGACGCCCTACGAGCAGTACTTC.

V usage is TRBV10-3 and J usage is TRBJ1-1, with D tentatively TRBD1 (6 bases). Germline V gene sequence: CDR1 ENHRY, CDR2 SYGVKD. The V gene lost 5 bases and the J gene lost 3 bases, with 16 bases spanning the gap. The CDR3 totals 15 residues. CDR3 in amino acids: CAISPQGSGDTEAFF. CDR3 in DNA: TGTGCCATCAGTCCCCAAGGTTCAGGGGACACTGAAGCTTTCTTT.

The chain combines TRBV5-1 with TRBJ1-2; no firm D call. The CDR3 is 13 amino acids. The germline CDR1 and CDR2 sequences are SGHRS and YFSETQ. V shed 4 bases and J shed 2 bases, with 9 bases lying between them. CDR3: CASSPAANYGYTF. In DNA form, the CDR3 reads TGCGCCAGCAGCCCGGCTGCCAACTATGGCTACACCTTC. Supplemented by reference TRBV5-1 and TRBJ1-2, the full variable domain reads KAGVTQTPRYLIKTRGQQVTLSCSPISGHRSVSWYQQTPGQGLQFLFEYFSETQRNKGNFPGRFSGRQFSNSRSEMNVSTLELGDSALYLCASSPAANYGYTFGSGTRLTVV.

There are many counts of this clonotype. The V and J genes are TRBV10-1 and TRBJ1-1, with D possibly matching TRBD1 (6 bases). Germline-derived CDR1 and CDR2 are WNHNN and SYGVQD (reference sequence). The CDR3 consists of 13 residues. The V end lost 6 bases, the J end lost 2 bases, and 10 bases lay between the germline ends. The CDR3 region is CASSPDSNTEAFF. For the CDR3, the DNA is TGCGCCAGCAGCCCGGACAGTAACACTGAAGCTTTCTTT.

This clonotype was counted at least ten times. This chain joins TRBV20-1 and TRBJ2-7, with D unclear. The V and J ends lost 0 bases and 3 bases respectively, with 9 bases between them. Per germline, CDR1 DFQATT and CDR2 SNEGSKA (reference sequence). The CDR3 is 13 residues long. CDR3 residues: CSARDYRDYEQYF. CDR3 nucleotides: TGCAGTGCTAGAGATTATAGGGACTACGAGCAGTACTTC.

This clonotype was seen a few times. The chain couples TRBV12-3 or TRBV12-4 to TRBJ1-1; D call uncertain. The V and J ends lost 0 bases and 4 bases respectively, with 12 bases between them. The CDR3 sequence is 15 residues long. CDR3 residues: CASSLALVTVTEAFF. In DNA, the CDR3 is TGTGCCAGCAGTTTAGCGCTTGTTACAGTCACTGAAGCTTTCTTT.

This clonotype was detected only a few times. This chain connects TRBV29-1 to TRBJ1-2, with a tentative D call TRBD1 (5 bases). The CDR3 spans 12 residues. Between the trimmed V and J ends, which lost 5 bases and 8 bases, there was a span of 15 bases. Germline V gene data show CDR1 as SQVTM and CDR2 as ANQGSEA. DNA of the CDR3: TGCAGCGTTATGCTCTCAAGGGGAGGCTACACCTTC. It encodes CSVMLSRGGYTF.

This chain uses TRBV18 with TRBJ2-2; D gene ambiguous. Between the trimmed V and J ends, which lost 0 bases and 1 base, there was a span of 6 bases. From germline, CDR1 is KGHSH and CDR2 LQKENI. The length of the CDR3 is 15 residues. CDR3: CASSPPNRNTGELFF. For the CDR3, the DNA is TGTGCCAGCTCACCACCAAACAGGAACACCGGGGAGCTGTTTTTT.

This clonotype was counted at least ten times. The chain recombines TRBV20-1 with TRBJ2-6; no reliable D call. V gave up 3 bases and J gave up 0 bases, with 9 bases separating them. This CDR3 region has 15 residues. CDR1 is DFQATT, CDR2 SNEGSKA, per germline (reference sequence). Written as DNA, the CDR3 is TGCAGTGCTAGGGAACGCCCCTCTGGGGCCAACGTCCTGACTTTC. Translation gives CSARERPSGANVLTF.

Concerning this clonotype: With a much larger clone just one base away, this may be a read error. The chain carries TRBV11-2 and TRBJ1-2; D not certain. V lost 0 bases, J lost 3 bases, and 17 bases lay in between. The V gene's germline CDR1 is SGHAT and CDR2 FQNNGV. This CDR3 contains 17 residues. The CDR3 DNA sequence: TGTGCCAGCAGCTTAGATCGGGTCATGGGATACGACTATGGCTACACCTTC. Encoded protein: CASSLDRVMGYDYGYTF.

This clonotype was detected ten times or more. The genes are TRBV3-1 and TRBJ2-2; D unresolved. CDR1 LGHDT and CDR2 YNNKEL come from the germline V gene (reference sequence). This CDR3 region has 17 residues. V lost 4 bases and J lost 2, with 17 bases in between. The CDR3 sequence: CASSPNPGRGNTGELFF. For the CDR3, the DNA is TGTGCCAGCAGCCCTAACCCTGGGCGCGGCAACACCGGGGAGCTGTTTTTT.

This clonotype was counted at least ten times. For the CDR3, the DNA is TGTGCCAGCAGTTTGGGGGTTGGCCGCCGGGCAGATACGCAGTATTTT. As protein: CASSLGVGRRADTQYF. The J gene is TRBJ2-3, the V gene TRBV12-3 or TRBV12-4, with D perhaps being TRBD1 or TRBD2 (5 bases each). V was shortened by 3 bases and J by 4 bases, with 17 bases between the two germline ends. The length of the CDR3 is 16 residues.